Below are 4 T cell receptor beta chains sequenced from a single sample in a study of shared clonotypes between healthy human individuals. Sequenced by immunoSEQ multiplex PCR; TCRdb stores in-frame clones only, minus some. The table records roughly 700,000 clones, roughly 70% of them present only once. Sequences were obtained from memory CD4+ T cells sorted from blood. Subset described: CD45RA-negative fraction. Receptors were obtained from a woman in her 30s in good health.

The rearrangement links TRBV5-1 to TRBJ2-3; 9 bases agree with TRBD2. The CDR3 runs to 14 residues. J gave up 2 bases and V 3 bases, and 1 base lay outside the gene matches. In germline, CDR1 is SGHRS, CDR2 YFSETQ. The CDR3, as DNA: TGCGCCAGCAGCTGGGGACTAGCCACAGATACGCAGTATTTT. It specifies CASSWGLATDTQYF.

The chain couples TRBV19 to TRBJ1-1; tentatively, D is TRBD1 (5 bases). V lost 5 bases, J lost 11 bases, and 15 bases lay in between. The CDR3 is 12 residues long. In germline, CDR1 is LNHDA, CDR2 SQIVND (reference sequence). The CDR3 nucleotides are TGTGCCAGTAGTGAGCCCAGGGCTATGGCTTTCTTT. Encoded protein: CASSEPRAMAFF.

V and J are TRBV19 and TRBJ1-5; 7 nucleotides match TRBD1. Germline V gene sequence: CDR1 LNHDA, CDR2 SQIVND (reference sequence). After removal of 6 bases from V and 7 bases from J, the junction contained 12 bases not matched to a gene. There are 15 residues in the CDR3. CDR3 in amino acids: CASSVPGQRLQPQHF. In nucleotides, the CDR3 is TGTGCCAGTAGCGTACCGGGACAGAGATTACAGCCCCAGCATTTT.

This sequence joins TRBV27 and TRBJ2-7, with TRBD1 matching over 9 bases. CDR1 and CDR2 from the germline V gene are MNHEY and SMNVEV (reference sequence). The J segment lost 6 bases and the V segment lost 2 bases, leaving 5 bases of the junction unmatched. This CDR3 has 14 residues. CDR3: CASSLRDRVSEQYF. CDR3 in DNA: TGTGCCAGCAGTTTACGGGACAGGGTTAGCGAGCAGTACTTC.